This T cell receptor beta chain stems from a study of T cell responses to AZD1222 COVID-19 vaccine. CDR3 length: 10 residues. Trimming removed 5 bases at V and 3 bases at J, with 2 bases between. The germline V gene has CDR1 SQVTM and CDR2 ANQGSEA. Broader study findings: Clonal diversity was possibly underestimated; the donors were predominantly white British and more often female. At baseline, seropositivity was found in only 6 or 7 AZD1222 recipients.

A remark on this clone: Its antigen remains unknown.

Repertoires were generated with immunoSEQ multiplex PCR, while TCRdb's copy carries only in-frame clones and drops some. The sample shows about 100,000 clones, over 85% of them seen only once. J is TRBJ2-1 and V is TRBV29-1; D is undetermined. This receptor was taken from an adult in good health. The specimen was peripheral blood, collected on day 0 of MenACWY control vaccination. This CDR3 reads CSVHYNEQFF. The CDR3 bases are TGCAGCGTTCACTACAATGAGCAGTTCTTC.